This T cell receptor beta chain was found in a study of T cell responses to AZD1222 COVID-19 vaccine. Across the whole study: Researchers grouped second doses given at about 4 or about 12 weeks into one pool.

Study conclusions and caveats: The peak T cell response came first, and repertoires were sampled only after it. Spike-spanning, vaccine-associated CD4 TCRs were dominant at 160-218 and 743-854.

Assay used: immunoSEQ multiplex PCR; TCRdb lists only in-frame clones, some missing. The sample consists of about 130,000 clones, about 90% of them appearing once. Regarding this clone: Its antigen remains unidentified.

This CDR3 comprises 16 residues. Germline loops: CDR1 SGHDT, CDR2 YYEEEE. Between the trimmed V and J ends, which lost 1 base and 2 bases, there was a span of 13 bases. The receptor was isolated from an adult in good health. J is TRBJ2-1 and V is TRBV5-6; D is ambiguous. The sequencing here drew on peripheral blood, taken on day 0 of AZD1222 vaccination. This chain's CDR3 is CASSLPRHITYNEQFF. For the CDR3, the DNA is TGTGCCAGCAGCTTGCCCAGACATATAACCTACAATGAGCAGTTCTTC. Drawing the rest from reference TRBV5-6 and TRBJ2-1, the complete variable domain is DAGVTQSPTHLIKTRGQQVTLRCSPKSGHDTVSWYQQALGQGPQFIFQYYEEEERQRGNFPDRFSGHQFPNYSSELNVNALLLGDSALYLCASSLPRHITYNEQFFGPGTRLTVL.